These T cell receptor beta chains were read from a single sample in a study of spatial heterogeneity in lung cancer. TCRdb itself ran the 5' RACE reads through MiXCR, one entry per CDR3 protein. Found here are about 100,000 distinct CDR3 sequences, 3.5% to 5% of them singletons; the top ten hold approximately 21%. The starting material was lung tumor tissue, obtained at surgery. Every receptor here comes from a male donor with early-stage non-small cell lung cancer. CDR3s include the opening cysteine and the closing phenylalanine or tryptophan. A D gene is named only where the DNA matches it firmly. Size values are once, few and many counts, or a class for expanded clones, and some rows have none.

-	13	TRBV3-1	many	TRBJ1-1	TGTGCCAGCAGCCAATTAGATGGCACTGAAGCTTTCTTT	CASSQLDGTEAFF
TRBD1	12	TRBV20-1	few	TRBJ2-1	TGCAGTGGACGACAGGGTAACGATGAGCAGTTCTTC	CSGRQGNDEQFF
TRBD2	13	TRBV28	many	TRBJ2-1	TGTGCCAGCAGTCCCCCCGACCTAGCGGTGCAGTTCTTC	CASSPPDLAVQFF
-	12	TRBV7-2	medium-sized	TRBJ2-3	TGTGCCAGCAGCATCGTCACAGATACGCAGTATTTT	CASSIVTDTQYF
-	13	TRBV20-1	many	TRBJ1-3	TGCAGTGCTAGACATGGCGGAACAAACACCATATATTTT	CSARHGGTNTIYF
-	15	TRBV5-1	many	TRBJ2-7	TGCGCCAGCAGCTTGGAAGGGTCGCGGGACTACGAGCAGTACTTC	CASSLEGSRDYEQYF
-	18	TRBV11-2	-	TRBJ2-5	TGTGCCAGCAGCTTCGAACTGACTAGTAGAGGGGGTAGAGAGACCCAGTACTTC	CASSFELTSRGGRETQYF
-	14	TRBV5-1	few	TRBJ1-6	TGCGCCAGCAAGCTATCGAGCGGAAATTCACCCCTCCACTTT	CASKLSSGNSPLHF
-	14	TRBV6-6	many	TRBJ1-1	TGTGCCAGCAGTTACGGGCCGATGAACACTGAAGCTTTCTTT	CASSYGPMNTEAFF
TRBD1	16	TRBV19	many	TRBJ2-6	TGTGCCAGTACCTTACAGGGGGCGTATGGGGCCAACGTCCTGACTTTC	CASTLQGAYGANVLTF